This is a list of T cell receptor beta chains from one sample in a study of CD8+ T cells in alopecia areata. Profiling relied on immunoSEQ multiplex PCR, and the TCRdb table lists in-frame clones only, not all of them. The data contain around 250,000 clones, about two thirds of them seen just once; the ten biggest clones take up around 1.2%. Here the sequenced sample was CD4+ T cells sorted from blood, taken at week 0. Source of these receptors: a human donor with alopecia areata. Both conserved end residues are part of each CDR3. The order of the fields is clone size, D gene, J gene, V gene, CDR3 DNA, CDR3 protein. A D gene is named only where the DNA matches it firmly. Some rows have no size entry. The others give once, few or many, or a class for an expanded clone.

. | . | TRBJ1-1 | TRBV5-1 | TGCGCCAGCAGACTCGGACGGAACACTGAAGCTTTCTTT | CASRLGRNTEAFF
few | TRBD1 | TRBJ1-2 | TRBV25-1 | TGTGCCAGCAGTGGATCTTCGACAGGGGGCGCAACTTATGGCTACACCTTC | CASSGSSTGGATYGYTF
. | . | TRBJ1-5 | TRBV7-2 | TGTGCCAGCAGCTTAGAGGGCCTTAGCAATCAGCCCCAGCATTTT | CASSLEGLSNQPQHF
. | . | TRBJ1-2 | TRBV11-2 | TGTGCCAGCAGCTTGGGGGACTTTTCTCTCCCAGGCTACACCTTC | CASSLGDFSLPGYTF
. | TRBD1 | TRBJ2-7 | TRBV6-5 | TGTGCCACAAGACAGGGGGACTACGAGCAGTACTTC | CATRQGDYEQYF
. | TRBD1 | TRBJ2-5 | TRBV29-1 | TGCAGCGTTCTCGGGACAGGCCAAGAGACCCAGTACTTC | CSVLGTGQETQYF
. | . | TRBJ2-6 | TRBV4-1 | TGCGCCAGCAGCCAAGGAGCCAGGGGATCCTCTGGGGCCAACGTCCTGACTTTC | CASSQGARGSSGANVLTF
. | . | TRBJ1-2 | TRBV6-6 | TGTGCCAGCAGATTGACAGCTAACTATGGCTACACCTTC | CASRLTANYGYTF
. | . | TRBJ1-1 | TRBV9 | TGTGCCAGCAGCCCGAGATGGGGCACTGAAGCTTTCTTT | CASSPRWGTEAFF
. | . | TRBJ1-1 | TRBV5-1 | TGCGCCAGCAGCCCCCCAACAGGGTACGACACTGAAGCTTTCTTT | CASSPPTGYDTEAFF
. | . | TRBJ2-7 | TRBV30 | TGTGCCTGGAGTGCGACCTCGGGGGAGCAGTACTTC | CAWSATSGEQYF
. | . | TRBJ2-6 | TRBV4-1 | TGCGCCAGCACCGACGGCGGGGGCCTCGGGCGCACTGGGGCCAACGTCCTGACTTTC | CASTDGGGLGRTGANVLTF
few | . | TRBJ2-2 | TRBV30 | TGTGCCTGGAACGACGGTCATGGGGCCGGGGAGCTGTTTTTT | CAWNDGHGAGELFF
. | TRBD2 | TRBJ2-5 | TRBV29-1 | TGCAGCGTTGACCCTGGGACTAGTGAGACCCAGTACTTC | CSVDPGTSETQYF
. | . | TRBJ2-5 | TRBV7-9 | TGTGCCAGCAGTCGAGGGGAGACCCAGTACTTC | CASSRGETQYF
. | TRBD1 | TRBJ2-5 | TRBV10-3 | TGTGCCATCAGTGGGACAGGGCAAGAGACCCAGTACTTC | CAISGTGQETQYF
. | TRBD1 | TRBJ1-5 | TRBV30 | TGTGCCTGGACCAGTAAACAGGGGGGCAATCAGCCCCAGCATTTT | CAWTSKQGGNQPQHF
. | . | TRBJ2-1 | TRBV19 | TGTGCCAGTAGTGCCCCACTAGCAAGGTCCTACAATGAGCAGTTCTTC | CASSAPLARSYNEQFF
. | TRBD1 | TRBJ2-1 | TRBV29-1 | TGCAGCGTTGAACCCTCCGGGACAGGGCGCGTCAATGAGCAGTTCTTC | CSVEPSGTGRVNEQFF
. | . | TRBJ1-5 | TRBV27 | TGTGCCAGCAGACCAGACAGGAGGTCCAATCAGCCCCAGCATTTT | CASRPDRRSNQPQHF
. | . | TRBJ1-5 | TRBV9 | TGTGCCAGCAGCGCGCATGTCGGCACGGATCAGCCCCAGCATTTT | CASSAHVGTDQPQHF
. | . | TRBJ1-2 | TRBV30 | TGTGCCTGGAACGGGGCCGGCTACACCTTC | CAWNGAGYTF
. | . | TRBJ1-2 | TRBV5-4 | TGTGCCAGCAGCTTGGCCGTGAGGGGAGACTATGGCTACACCTTC | CASSLAVRGDYGYTF
. | . | TRBJ1-1 | TRBV19 | TGTGCCAGTAGTATGGGCCAGTACACTGAAGCTTTCTTT | CASSMGQYTEAFF
once | TRBD1 | TRBJ2-3 | TRBV29-1 | TGCAGCGGAGCAGGGGGCTCTAGCACAGATACGCAGTATTTT | CSGAGGSSTDTQYF
. | . | TRBJ2-3 | TRBV4-3 | TGCGCCAGCAGCCGAACCAGGGCAAGCACAGATACGCAGTATTTT | CASSRTRASTDTQYF
. | . | TRBJ1-5 | TRBV30 | TGTGCCTGGAGTAGGATGGGCAGGGGAGATCAGCCCCAGCATTTT | CAWSRMGRGDQPQHF
. | . | TRBJ2-1 | TRBV5-6 | TGTGCCAGCAGCTTTATCGATGAGCAGTTCTTC | CASSFIDEQFF
. | TRBD1 | TRBJ1-2 | TRBV29-1 | TGCAGCGCCCTGGGGACAGGGGTGGACTATGGCTACACCTTC | CSALGTGVDYGYTF
. | TRBD1 | TRBJ1-3 | TRBV30 | TGTGCCTGGAACAGGGGCTTCTCTGGAAACACCATATATTTT | CAWNRGFSGNTIYF
. | . | TRBJ2-3 | TRBV5-4 | TGTGCCAGCAGCTTAAGGACAACTAGCACAGATACGCAGTATTTT | CASSLRTTSTDTQYF
. | . | TRBJ2-7 | TRBV2 | TGTGCCAGCACCACGGACCGTTACGAGCAGTACTTC | CASTTDRYEQYF
. | . | TRBJ1-3 | TRBV9 | TGTGCCAGCAGCCCACTCGGCGGGAGCTCTGGAAACACCATATATTTT | CASSPLGGSSGNTIYF
once | . | TRBJ1-1 | TRBV29-1 | TGCAGCGTTGGTGAGGGGACTGAAGCTTTCTTT | CSVGEGTEAFF
. | . | TRBJ1-2 | TRBV15 | TGTGCCACCAGCAGAGATGGGGTGTATGGCTACACCTTC | CATSRDGVYGYTF
few | TRBD2 | TRBJ2-7 | TRBV28 | TGTGCCAGCAGTTTGGGAGGGCCAAGGGGCGAGCAGTACTTC | CASSLGGPRGEQYF
. | TRBD1 | TRBJ2-7 | TRBV2 | TGTGCCAGCAGTTACAGGGGGCGCATCTCCGAGCAGTACTTC | CASSYRGRISEQYF
. | TRBD2 | TRBJ2-7 | TRBV4-2 | TGTGCCAGCAGCACCCGACTAGCGGGGGGGCCAGACTCTGATTACGAGCAGTACTTC | CASSTRLAGGPDSDYEQYF
few | . | TRBJ2-1 | TRBV29-1 | TGCAGCGTCCTACAGGGTTCGTCCTACAATGAGCAGTTCTTC | CSVLQGSSYNEQFF
. | . | TRBJ2-5 | TRBV5-4 | TGTGCCAGCAGGTTAGCGGAGGGGGAGACCCAGTACTTC | CASRLAEGETQYF
. | . | TRBJ2-1 | TRBV29-1 | TGCAGCGTTGAAGATTCGGTAGCAGGCCTCTACAATGAGCAGTTCTTC | CSVEDSVAGLYNEQFF
. | . | TRBJ1-2 | TRBV4-3 | TGCGCCAGCAGCCAAGACCGGGCAGGGAGTGGCGGCTACACCTTC | CASSQDRAGSGGYTF